Included here is one T cell receptor (beta chain) sequence, with context. Antigen specificity is unknown. TCR beta CDR3 amplification used RNA transcripts. A first-round RT-PCR used HTBI primers, followed by a second-round multiplex PCR. Via MiXCR, TCRdb re-called the multiplex PCR reads, giving one row per CDR3 protein. This table has 650,000 to 800,000 distinct CDR3 sequences, roughly 41% appearing once. As diagnostic evidence, clinical symptoms, serum thyroxine, TRAb, thyroid ultrasound and orbital computed tomography were relied upon. This sample stems from a study of Graves' ophthalmopathy and Graves' hyperthyroidism. About the research overall: The authors collected peripheral blood at initial diagnosis, before any treatment.

General study results and limits: In blood appeared most of the expanded thyroid clonotypes whose frequency exceeded 0.001. As the model predicted ophthalmopathy progression, it achieved a sensitivity of 70% to 71% and a specificity of roughly 73%.

The V gene's germline CDR1 is SGDLS and CDR2 YYNGEE. Trimming shortened V by 2 bases and J by 0 bases, and 21 bases separated the two germline ends. The CDR3 has 20 amino acids. This chain connects TRBV9 to TRBJ2-6; D is uncertain. This clonotype originated in an adult man with Graves' ophthalmopathy. The sample was peripheral blood. The CDR3 DNA reads TGTGCCAGCAGCGTTACTGTATCTGGATCCGGTACCTCTGGGGCCAACGTCCTGACTTTC. It encodes CASSVTVSGSGTSGANVLTF.